Each of the 14 T cell receptor beta chains below was sequenced from the same sample in a study of CD4 T cells in relation to SARS-CoV-2 and coronaviruses. CD4+ T cells from unexposed donors were obtained before the COVID-19 pandemic (2011-2018). CD4+ T cells were isolated from the cells after 10 days of culture. TCRdb keeps only in-frame clones here, not all; method: immunoSEQ multiplex PCR. The table records roughly 20,000 clones, about three fifths of them present only once. No cognate antigen is known for these TCRs. Sequencing was performed on CD4+ T cells from PBMCs, cultured in vitro. These receptors all stem from a human donor in good health.

This clone was counted only a few times. The chain joins TRBV7-8 to TRBJ1-2; 7 bases align to TRBD1. V shed 5 bases, J shed 4 bases, and the junction held 7 bases outside the gene matches. This CDR3 has 14 residues. Germline-derived CDR1 and CDR2 are SGHVS and FQNEAQ. The CDR3 here is CASSPTGASYGYTF. CDR3 bases: TGTGCCAGCAGCCCTACAGGGGCTTCCTATGGCTACACCTTC.

This chain joins TRBV30 and TRBJ2-7, with unresolved D. V was pared by 5 bases and J by 6 bases, with 23 bases between. The length of the CDR3 is 15 residues. Germline CDR1 and CDR2: GTSNPN and SVGIG (reference sequence). In DNA, the CDR3 is TGTGCCTGGTCGGGTGGGTCTAGTCTAATTGGCGAGCAGTACTTC. This translates into CAWSGGSSLIGEQYF.

The rearrangement uses TRBV5-1 and TRBJ2-5; D may be TRBD2 (7 bases). Germline CDR1 SGHRS, CDR2 YFSETQ. V was trimmed by 2 bases and J by 2 bases, leaving 10 bases between them. This CDR3 comprises 14 residues. The CDR3 sequence is CASSLSGTQETQYF. The CDR3 nucleotides read TGCGCCAGCAGCTTAAGCGGGACACAAGAGACCCAGTACTTC. Using reference TRBV5-1 and TRBJ2-5 for the parts outside the CDR3, the full variable domain is KAGVTQTPRYLIKTRGQQVTLSCSPISGHRSVSWYQQTPGQGLQFLFEYFSETQRNKGNFPGRFSGRQFSNSRSEMNVSTLELGDSALYLCASSLSGTQETQYFGPGTRLLVL.

This clone was seen a single time. The V gene is TRBV28, the J gene TRBJ1-5; tentatively, D is TRBD1 (5 bases). CDR1 MDHEN and CDR2 SYDVKM come from the germline V gene. Trimming cost V 4 bases and J 4 bases, with 11 bases left between them. CDR3 length: 14 amino acids. CDR3 region: CASSSETDNQPQHF. DNA of the CDR3: TGTGCCAGCAGTTCAGAGACAGATAATCAGCCCCAGCATTTT.

This chain's CDR3 is CASSTGARGNTGELFF. DNA for the CDR3: TGTGCCAGTAGTACAGGCGCTAGAGGGAACACCGGGGAGCTGTTTTTT. The V and J genes are TRBV19 and TRBJ2-2; no firm D call. This CDR3 has 16 residues. V was clipped by 4 bases and J by 1 base, with 13 bases between them. Germline V gene data show CDR1 as LNHDA and CDR2 as SQIVND (reference sequence).

This clone has just one count. V is TRBV11-3 and J is TRBJ2-1; D tentatively reads TRBD1 or TRBD2 (5 bases each). Germline V CDR1 and CDR2: SGHNT, YENEEA. This CDR3 comprises 15 residues. The ends were cut back, 1 base at V and 0 bases at J, with 7 bases in the middle. Written as DNA, the CDR3 is TGTGCCAGCAGCTTAGGGGGGAGCTCCTACAATGAGCAGTTCTTC. Protein: CASSLGGSSYNEQFF. The full variable domain, rest sourced from reference TRBV11-3 and TRBJ2-1, is EAGVVQSPRYKIIEKKQPVAFWCNPISGHNTLYWYLQNLGQGPELLIRYENEEAVDDSQLPKDRFSAERLKGVDSTLKIQPAELGDSAVYLCASSLGGSSYNEQFFGPGTRLTVL.

The rearrangement joins TRBV13 to TRBJ2-3; D gene uncertain. V was pared by 3 bases and J by 1 base, with 8 bases between. The length of the CDR3 is 14 residues. The germline CDR1 and CDR2 sequences are PRHDT and FYEKMQ (reference sequence). The CDR3, as DNA: TGTGCCAGCAGCTTTTATGGGGGCACAGATACGCAGTATTTT. Its protein is CASSFYGGTDTQYF. The whole variable domain, remainder taken from reference TRBV13 and TRBJ2-3, is AAGVIQSPRHLIKEKRETATLKCYPIPRHDTVYWYQQGPGQDPQFLISFYEKMQSDKGSIPDRFSAQQFSDYHSELNMSSLELGDSALYFCASSFYGGTDTQYFGPGTRLTVL.

This chain links TRBV29-1 with TRBJ2-5; D remains unclear. Germline CDR1 reads SQVTM; CDR2 reads ANQGSEA. The V and J ends lost 6 bases and 7 bases respectively, with 18 bases between them. This CDR3 contains 13 residues. CDR3 residues: CSVDALGVATQYF. In DNA form, the CDR3 reads TGCAGCGTCGACGCTTTAGGAGTGGCGACCCAGTACTTC.

The chain recombines TRBV6-5 with TRBJ1-5; TRBD1 might be the D (5 bases). The CDR3 totals 13 residues. Deletions cut 6 bases from V and 3 bases from J, with 9 bases between. Germline lookup yields CDR1 MNHEY and CDR2 SVGAGI. The CDR3 bases are TGTGCCAGCAGAGGGGACCTCAATCAGCCCCAGCATTTT. It codes for CASRGDLNQPQHF.

The chain joins TRBV4-3 to TRBJ1-5; possible D gene TRBD1, 6 bases. The V gene lost 1 base and the J gene lost 4 bases, with 11 bases spanning the gap. The CDR3 has 15 residues. Per germline, CDR1 LGHNA and CDR2 YSLEER. CDR3 nucleotide sequence: TGCGCCAGCAGCCAAGTTCTCACAGGGAATCAGCCCCAGCATTTT. Its translation: CASSQVLTGNQPQHF.

The chain recombines TRBV9 with TRBJ2-2; TRBD1 or TRBD2 may be the D gene (5 bases each). The CDR3 is 15 residues long. The germline CDR1 and CDR2 sequences are SGDLS and YYNGEE. V lost 1 base and J lost 4, with 11 bases in between. The CDR3 DNA sequence: TGTGCCAGCAGCGTAAAGGGACGGAGCACCGGGGAGCTGTTTTTT. It encodes CASSVKGRSTGELFF.

The V call is TRBV5-1, the J call TRBJ2-7; TRBD2 matches at 8 bases. Trimming at V came to 0 bases and at J to 3 bases, leaving 8 bases not matched to a gene. CDR1 is SGHRS and CDR2 is YFSETQ in the germline V gene. The CDR3 sequence is 16 residues long. The CDR3 DNA is TGCGCCAGCAGCTTGGCCGGGGGGGAGCTGGGCTACGAGCAGTACTTC. This gives the protein CASSLAGGELGYEQYF.

This rearrangement joins TRBV6-5 to TRBJ1-2; D is perhaps TRBD1 (5 bases). V was shortened by 4 bases and J by 5 bases, with 5 bases between the two germline ends. CDR1 and CDR2 (germline): MNHEY, SVGAGI. The length of the CDR3 is 11 residues. CDR3 in amino acids: CASSSGYGYTF. The CDR3 DNA is TGTGCCAGCAGTTCAGGGTATGGCTACACCTTC.

The rearrangement links TRBV4-1 to TRBJ2-2; the D gene is possibly TRBD1 (5 bases). The CDR3 is 16 amino acids. Germline CDR1 reads MGHRA; CDR2 reads YSYEKL. V gave up 6 bases and J gave up 2 bases, with 16 bases separating them. The CDR3 here is CASRHLYRSNTGELFF. The CDR3 DNA reads as TGCGCCAGCAGACACCTTTACAGGAGCAACACCGGGGAGCTGTTTTTT.